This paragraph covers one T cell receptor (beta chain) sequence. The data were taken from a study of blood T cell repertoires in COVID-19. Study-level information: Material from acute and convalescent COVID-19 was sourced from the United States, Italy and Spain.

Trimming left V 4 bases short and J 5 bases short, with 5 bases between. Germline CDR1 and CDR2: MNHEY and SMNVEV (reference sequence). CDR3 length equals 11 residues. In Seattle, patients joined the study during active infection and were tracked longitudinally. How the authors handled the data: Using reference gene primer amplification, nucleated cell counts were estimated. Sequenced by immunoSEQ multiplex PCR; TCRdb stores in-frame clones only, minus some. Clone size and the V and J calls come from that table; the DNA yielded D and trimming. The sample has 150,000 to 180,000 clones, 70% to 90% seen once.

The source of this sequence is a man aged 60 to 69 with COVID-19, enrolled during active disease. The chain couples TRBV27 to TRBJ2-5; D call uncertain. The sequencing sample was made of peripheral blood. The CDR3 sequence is CASSSRETQYF. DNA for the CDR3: TGTGCCAGCAGTTCCCGGGAGACCCAGTACTTC.